This T cell receptor beta chain was sequenced during a study of technical replicates of blood from a few donors. Clones were sequenced by immunoSEQ multiplex PCR, and TCRdb holds only the in-frame ones, with some missing. Of more than 65,000 clones listed, roughly 94% were seen once; the top ten hold roughly 0.23%. The CDR3 is made up of 12 amino acids. Trimming at V came to 6 bases and at J to 9 bases, leaving 7 bases not matched to a gene. In germline, CDR1 is MNHEY, CDR2 SMNVEV (reference sequence). Input material: T cells isolated from PBMCs. The chain combines TRBV27 with TRBJ1-1, with 7 bases that match TRBD1. The clonotype was recovered from a human donor in good health. CDR3: CASSSRQGQAFF. In nucleotides, the CDR3 is TGTGCCAGCAGCTCAAGACAGGGACAAGCTTTCTTT.